This record looks at one T cell receptor beta chain sequence and its context. The antigen remains undetermined. The PCR used 60 Vbeta and 13 Jbeta primers. The table came from immunoSEQ multiplex PCR; TCRdb's copy has only in-frame clones and leaves some out. The sample carries 200,000 to 250,000 clones, approximately 70% recorded once. These data belong to a study of cytomegalovirus exposure and HLA in healthy donors. Study findings and constraints: TCR beta V segments were, for the most part, productive about 90% or about 30% of the time in an earlier analysis. Reports showed the classifier diagnosing cytomegalovirus status with high specificity and sensitivity.

Germline assignment: CDR1 SGHNT and CDR2 YYREEE (reference sequence). CDR3 length: 16 amino acids. The trim removed 3 bases at V and 6 bases at J, leaving 3 bases unmatched. This chain links TRBV5-4 with TRBJ2-2; 15 positions agree with TRBD2. The sequenced material came from PBMCs. This sequence originates from a woman younger than 45 in good health and CMV-seronegative. The CDR3 region has the DNA TGTGCCAGCAGCTATGGACTAGCGGGAGGGTCCGGGGAGCTGTTTTTT. It yields the protein CASSYGLAGGSGELFF. The complete variable domain, with remaining parts taken from reference TRBV5-4 and TRBJ2-2, reads ETGVTQSPTHLIKTRGQQVTLRCSSQSGHNTVSWYQQALGQGPQFIFQYYREEENGRGNFPPRFSGLQFPNYSSELNVNALELDDSALYLCASSYGLAGGSGELFFGEGSRLTVL.